This T cell receptor (beta chain) was sequenced during a study of neoadjuvant anti-PD-1 for oral cavity cancer. Regarding this clone: What it recognizes is unknown.

Study-level points and caveats: TCR analyses covered only a few patients per response group. Treg/Th17 ratio rose with pretreatment blood and fell with post-treatment tumor TCRbeta clonality.

Only in-frame clones appear in the TCRdb table, and some are missing; sequencing was by immunoSEQ multiplex PCR. There are thousands of clones in the sample; under 75% occur only once, and roughly 2.9% lies in the top ten. The CDR3 extends over 16 amino acids. V lost 1 base, J lost 3 bases, and 7 bases stayed unmatched. CDR1 and CDR2 (germline): LGHNA, YSLEER. Time point specified: after neoadjuvant nivolumab, at surgical resection. Stage II-IVA oral cavity squamous cell carcinoma was new and untreated by systemic or radiation therapy. No culture or expansion preceded analysis of these blood cells. The sequenced sample was PBMCs, obtained after nivolumab (anti-PD-1) treatment. The sequence derives from a person between 40 and 85 years old with oral cavity squamous cell carcinoma. The chain combines TRBV4-3 with TRBJ2-7; TRBD2 agrees at 9 bases. CDR3 nucleotides: TGCGCCAGCAGCCAAGGGGCGGGGGGGGAACACTACGAGCAGTACTTC. It translates to CASSQGAGGEHYEQYF.